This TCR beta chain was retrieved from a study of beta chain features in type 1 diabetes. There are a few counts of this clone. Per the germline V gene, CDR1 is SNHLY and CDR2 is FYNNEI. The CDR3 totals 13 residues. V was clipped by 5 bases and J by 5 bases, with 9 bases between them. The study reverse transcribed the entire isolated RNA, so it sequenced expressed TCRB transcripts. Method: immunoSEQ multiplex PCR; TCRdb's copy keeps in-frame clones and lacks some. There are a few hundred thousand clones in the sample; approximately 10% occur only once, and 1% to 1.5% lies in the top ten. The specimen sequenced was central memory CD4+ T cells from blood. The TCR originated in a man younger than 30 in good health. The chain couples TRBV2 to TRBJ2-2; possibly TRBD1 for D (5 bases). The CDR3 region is CASSFQGTGELFF. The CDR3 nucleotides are TGTGCCAGCAGTTTTCAGGGAACCGGGGAGCTGTTTTTT. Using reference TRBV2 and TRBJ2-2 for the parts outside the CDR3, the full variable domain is EPEVTQTPSHQVTQMGQEVILRCVPISNHLYFYWYRQILGQKVEFLVSFYNNEISEKSEIFDDQFSVERPDGSNFTLKIRSTKLEDSAMYFCASSFQGTGELFFGEGSRLTVL.